This entry features one TCR beta chain sequence. Its specific antigen is unknown. Qualities for individual bases were not recorded, and no much larger clone is one base off. This entry comes from a study of early T cells in non-severe SARS-CoV-2 infection (dated by TCRdb to the early 2020s). Study-level background: Because TCR sequencing relied on bulk RNA taken from unsorted whole blood, pairing of alpha and beta chains was not possible. Study-wide findings and limitations: VDJdb matching was skewed toward anti-spike CD8 responses and likely underestimated virus-specific expansions by missing private and CD4 specificities.

Set within a cohort of healthcare workers in London, UK, this nested case-control study involved weekly PCR testing of nasopharyngeal swabs along with blood sampling. Between 23 and 31 March 2020, the week of the UK lockdown, healthcare workers were enrolled and then followed up weekly for as long as 16 weeks. Libraries were made using 5' RACE. The data were produced on a NextSeq 500. In the TCR library protocol, unique molecular identifiers were attached to individual cDNA molecules to correct for PCR bias and sequencing error. Both TCR alpha and beta chains were sequenced, and tight co-correlation was observed between alpha and beta sequence abundances in each sample. For the original study's pipeline: V gene, J gene and CDR3 annotation of TCR sequences was performed with Decombinator V4. TCRs were defined as expanded if a significant change between any two time points was detected under a Poisson model with p below 0.0001. Abundances of TCRs were expressed as counts per million after normalisation to the total number of TCRs sequenced in each sample. A search of VDJdb, accessed on 1 November 2021, was run for TCRs annotated to CMV, EBV and SARS-CoV-2, with TCRs annotated for multiple antigens excluded. The public reads were reprocessed in TCRdb via fastp at Q25 and MiXCR, keeping in-frame beta chains. Identical CDR3 proteins give one entry, which carries the most common genes and DNA. The V and J calls and clone size come from TCRdb's table, not from the authors' own analysis. The sample data list over 90,000 distinct CDR3 sequences, and approximately 12% of these were observed just once. The ten largest clones add up to 3.5% to 5% of the sample.

The sequence came from an adult who was a healthcare worker with PCR-confirmed SARS-CoV-2 infection or an uninfected control (not recorded which). The starting material was whole blood, obtained at baseline.

Here is the DNA: TGTGCCAGCAGCCAAGAAAAAGAGACCGCGAGCTCCTACGAGCAGTACTTC. Translated, it gives CASSQEKETASSYEQYF. The rearranged segments are TRBV14 and TRBJ2-7; the D gene cannot be named for sure. From a lookup of the germline V gene, CDR1 and CDR2 are SGHDN and FVKESK. The CDR3 contains 17 residues, cysteine and phenylalanine counted. Only the CDR3 portion is preserved as DNA: 51 bases, with reading frame beginning at the first base. The junction shows trimming of 0 bases on V and 0 bases on J, plus 15 bases between the germline ends.